This TCR beta chain appears in the sequencing data of a study of post-analysis software for immune sequencing data. Incorporated into the TCR beta cDNA libraries were unique molecular identifiers, which served to reduce PCR and sequencing biases. TCRdb independently ran MiXCR on the PCR reads; one entry per CDR3 protein. The top ten hold around 11% of the sample, which has around 700,000 distinct CDR3 sequences, approximately 60% seen once. With regard to this clonotype: Its antigen remains unidentified. A read error may account for a junction end that differs from germline.

Broader study findings: F-measure co-clustering was strong for batch-matched samples. A significant reduction in normalized Chao1 diversity was observed in multiple sclerosis patients versus controls. Elevated frequency relative to controls characterized four to six TRBV segments in patients, TRBV5-6, TRBV5-1 and TRBV20-1 among them.

Germline V gives CDR1 SEHNR, CDR2 FQNEAQ (reference sequence). The CDR3 totals 16 residues. The receptor's source is a girl aged 2-10 years with multiple sclerosis. The chain joins TRBV7-9 to TRBJ2-1; 9 nucleotides align to TRBD2. The sample consisted of blood. The DNA for the CDR3 is TGTGCCAGCAGCACCCCTGCTAGCGGGGTCTACAATGGGCAGTTCTTC. Translation gives CASSTPASGVYNGQFF. The entire variable domain, with the rest obtained from reference TRBV7-9 and TRBJ2-1, is as follows: DTGVSQNPRHKITKRGQNVTFRCDPISEHNRLYWYRQTLGQGPEFLTYFQNEAQLEKSRLLSDRFSAERPKGSFSTLEIQRTEQGDSAMYLCASSTPASGVYNGQFFGPGTRLTVL.